This passage covers 3 T cell receptor beta chains from one sample sequenced in a study of shared clonotypes between healthy human individuals. Sequenced by immunoSEQ multiplex PCR; TCRdb stores in-frame clones only, minus some. The profile shows a few million clones, approximately 93% of them singletons. The sequencing sample was made of naive CD4+ T cells from PBMCs. Subset described: CD45RA+ positively selected. The receptors stem from a man aged 18 to 30 in good health. Some clones in this sample may be carry-over from other donors' samples.

The rearrangement joins TRBV28 to TRBJ1-2; 8 bases align to TRBD1. The germline V gene encodes CDR1 MDHEN and CDR2 SYDVKM. V shed 2 bases, J shed 5 bases, and the junction held 10 bases outside the gene matches. The CDR3 runs 16 residues. CDR3 residues: CASSLLLRDRRYGYTF. Written as DNA, the CDR3 is TGTGCCAGCAGTTTACTCCTTCGGGACAGGCGATATGGCTACACCTTC.

The CDR3 nucleotides read TGTGCCATCAGTGAGTGGGACAGGGACGAGCAGTACTTC. It is translated as CAISEWDRDEQYF. The V and J genes are TRBV10-3 and TRBJ2-7, with TRBD1 matching over 9 bases. The V segment lost 1 base and the J segment 5 bases; nucleotides outside the gene matches: 0. The CDR3 sequence is 13 residues long. Germline V gene data show CDR1 as ENHRY and CDR2 as SYGVKD.

The CDR3 region has the DNA TGTGCCAGCAGTTACCTCGGGCAGAGCAACTATGGCTACACCTTC. Amino acids: CASSYLGQSNYGYTF. V is TRBV6-5 and J is TRBJ1-2; D is ambiguous. V was pared by 2 bases and J by 2 bases, with 12 bases between. This CDR3 region has 15 residues. Germline lookup yields CDR1 MNHEY and CDR2 SVGAGI.